In this sample, the clone carrying this T cell receptor (beta chain) turned up many times. Antigen specificity is unknown. Trimming left V 1 base short and J 2 bases short, with 10 bases between. The CDR3 is 15 amino acids. Germline CDR1 reads PRHDT; CDR2 reads FYEKMQ (reference sequence). CDR3 regions were amplified by Arm-PCR using iRepertoire HTBI primers to build TCR beta libraries. Each CDR3 protein is one row after TCRdb ran MiXCR on the multiplex PCR reads. The repertoire holds hundreds of thousands of distinct CDR3 sequences, about 16% seen once, with 25% in the top ten. These data are taken from a study of regulatory T cells in long-lasting Graves disease. Findings and limits, study-wide: It was possible that the small sample size reduced accuracy.

The time point was: newly diagnosed GD, antithyroid drugs for less than 3 months. RNA from PBMCs was the source of the TCR library. The same sample was also used in a study of T cells in Graves' hyperthyroidism and ophthalmopathy. That source reports: For Graves' hyperthyroidism to be stable, ophthalmopathy could not progress within 18 months. Hyperthyroidism had been newly diagnosed in patients aged 18 to 65, and its duration was under 2 months. Among clonotypes expanded in thyroid above 0.001, most were also found in blood.

The receptor's source is a woman aged 35 to 59 with Graves disease. This chain connects TRBV13 to TRBJ2-3; D gene ambiguous. Sequences were derived from peripheral blood mononuclear cells (PBMCs), sampled at new diagnosis, from a patient treated with antithyroid drugs. The CDR3 is CASSLEGRVTDTQYF. Here the CDR3 DNA reads TGTGCCAGCAGCTTAGAAGGCAGAGTCACAGATACGCAGTATTTT.